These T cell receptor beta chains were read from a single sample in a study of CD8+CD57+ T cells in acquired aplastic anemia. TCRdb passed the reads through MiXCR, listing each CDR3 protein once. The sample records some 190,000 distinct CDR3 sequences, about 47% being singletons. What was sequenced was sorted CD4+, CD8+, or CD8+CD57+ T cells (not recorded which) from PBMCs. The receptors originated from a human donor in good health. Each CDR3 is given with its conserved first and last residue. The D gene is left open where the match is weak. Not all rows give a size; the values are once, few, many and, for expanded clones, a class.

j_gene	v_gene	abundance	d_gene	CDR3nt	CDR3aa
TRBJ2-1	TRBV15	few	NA	TGTGCCACCAGCGGGGGGGGCAGGCTGGATGAGCAGTTCTTC	CATSGGGRLDEQFF
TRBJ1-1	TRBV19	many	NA	TGTGCCAGTAGTATCAGGGGTGAAGCTTTCTTT	CASSIRGEAFF
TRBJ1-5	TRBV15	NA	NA	TGTGCCACCAGCAACCATAGGGACGGTAATCAGCCCCAGCATTTT	CATSNHRDGNQPQHF
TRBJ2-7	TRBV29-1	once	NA	TGCAGTGCTTTGAACCCGGGGACCTACGAGCAGTACTTC	CSALNPGTYEQYF
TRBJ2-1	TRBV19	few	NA	TGTGCCAGTAGTCCGATCTCAGCGGGCCGGGGCAATGAGCAGTTCTTC	CASSPISAGRGNEQFF
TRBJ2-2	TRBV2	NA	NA	TGTGCCACTGAAAACACCGGGGAGCTGTTTTTT	CATENTGELFF
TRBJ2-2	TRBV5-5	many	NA	TGTGCCAGCAGCTTGGTCAGACTTAACACCGGGGAGCTGTTTTTT	CASSLVRLNTGELFF
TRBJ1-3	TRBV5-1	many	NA	TGCGCCAGCAGCTTGGCAGGCGGCTCTGGAAACACCATATATTTT	CASSLAGGSGNTIYF
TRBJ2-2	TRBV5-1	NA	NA	TGCGCCAGCAGCTTGGAGGGGTTGGGGACCGGGGAGCTGTTTTTT	CASSLEGLGTGELFF
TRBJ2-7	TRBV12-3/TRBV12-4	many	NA	TGTGCCAGCAGTTTAGCGGTCGCGCAGTACTTC	CASSLAVAQYF
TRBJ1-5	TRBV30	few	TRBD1	TGTGCCTGGAGCCGACAGGGTTCGCAGCCCCAGCATTTT	CAWSRQGSQPQHF
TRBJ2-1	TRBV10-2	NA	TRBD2	TGCGCCAGCAGCCGGGGGACTAGCCGGGGTGGTGAGCAGTTCTTC	CASSRGTSRGGEQFF
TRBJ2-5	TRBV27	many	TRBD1	TGTGCCAGCAGACGGGACAGACAAGAGACCCAGTACTTC	CASRRDRQETQYF
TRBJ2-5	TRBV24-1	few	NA	TGTGCCACCAGTGATACGGGGAGGCTTCAAGAGACCCAGTACTTC	CATSDTGRLQETQYF
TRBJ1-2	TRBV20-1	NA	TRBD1	TGCAGTGCACCGACAGGGACTAACTATGGCTACACCTTC	CSAPTGTNYGYTF
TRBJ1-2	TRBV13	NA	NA	TGTGCCAGCAGCAGACAGGAGGTTAACTATGGCTACACCTTC	CASSRQEVNYGYTF
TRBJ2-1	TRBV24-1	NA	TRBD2	TGTGCCACCAGTGCAAGTTTGGGACTAGCGGAGTACAATGAGCAGTTCTTC	CATSASLGLAEYNEQFF
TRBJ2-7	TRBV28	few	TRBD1	TGTGCCAGCCGTGGGCAGGGGGCTAATGAGCAGTACTTC	CASRGQGANEQYF
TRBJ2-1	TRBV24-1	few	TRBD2	TGTGCCACCAGTGATACCGTTAGCGGGAGTTCATGGAATGAGCAGTTCTTC	CATSDTVSGSSWNEQFF
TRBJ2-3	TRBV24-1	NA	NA	TGTGCCACCAGTCCCTCCCAGCATATCACGCAGTATTTT	CATSPSQHITQYF
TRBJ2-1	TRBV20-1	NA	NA	TGCAGTGCTACCGCTCCTGAGCGGTACAACGAGCAGTTCTTC	CSATAPERYNEQFF
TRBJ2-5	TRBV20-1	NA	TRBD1	TGCAGTGCAAGACCCGGGACAGGGTGGTCAGAGACCCAGTACTTC	CSARPGTGWSETQYF
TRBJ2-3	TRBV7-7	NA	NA	TGTGCTAGCAGCTTAGAATCGGCTAGTACTACGCAGTATTTT	CASSLESASTTQYF
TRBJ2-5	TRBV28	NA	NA	TGTGCCAGCAGTTCATCGACACCCAACACCCCTGACTTC	CASSSSTPNTPDF
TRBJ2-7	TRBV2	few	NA	TGTGCCAGCAGTGTATCGACAGGTCGGTACTTC	CASSVSTGRYF
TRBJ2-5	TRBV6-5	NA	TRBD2	TGTGCCAGCAGTTATAGACCTAGCGGGTACCAAGAGACCCAGTACTTC	CASSYRPSGYQETQYF
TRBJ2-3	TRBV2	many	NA	TGTGCCACCAAAATGACACAGGGTTTTACGGCGCATTTT	CATKMTQGFTAHF